These T cell receptor beta chains were read from a single sample in a study of control samples from healthy donors and cancer patients. Assay used: immunoSEQ multiplex PCR; TCRdb lists only in-frame clones, some missing. The table shows some 40,000 clones, with 83% occurring only once. The specimen was PBMCs. Receptors were obtained from a woman aged 60-75 years with lung cancer. The CDR3 runs from the conserved cysteine through the conserved F or W. The order of the fields is J gene, clone size, V gene, D gene, CDR3 protein, CDR3 DNA. The D gene is left open where the match is weak. Expanded clones are given a class, and other clones once, few, many or no size at all.

j_gene: TRBJ1-1
abundance: few
v_gene: TRBV7-9
d_gene: .
CDR3aa: CASSPKERLNTEAFF
CDR3nt: TGTGCCAGCAGCCCGAAGGAGAGACTGAACACTGAAGCTTTCTTT

j_gene: TRBJ1-2
abundance: .
v_gene: TRBV4-1
d_gene: .
CDR3aa: CASSPEGVNYGYTF
CDR3nt: TGCGCCAGCAGCCCCGAAGGGGTCAACTATGGCTACACCTTC

j_gene: TRBJ2-1
abundance: .
v_gene: TRBV2
d_gene: .
CDR3aa: CAIAGSSYNEQFF
CDR3nt: TGTGCCATCGCCGGTAGCTCCTACAATGAGCAGTTCTTC

j_gene: TRBJ2-7
abundance: .
v_gene: TRBV20-1
d_gene: .
CDR3aa: CSASIRAPDRIVEQYF
CDR3nt: TGCAGTGCTAGTATCCGAGCGCCCGACCGAATAGTCGAGCAGTACTTC

j_gene: TRBJ2-1
abundance: few
v_gene: TRBV5-4
d_gene: .
CDR3aa: CASSLPGNEQFF
CDR3nt: TGTGCCAGCAGCTTGCCCGGGAATGAGCAGTTCTTC

j_gene: TRBJ1-2
abundance: once
v_gene: TRBV6-5
d_gene: .
CDR3aa: CASSYRGGDGYTF
CDR3nt: TGTGCCAGCAGTTACCGCGGTGGGGATGGCTACACCTTC

j_gene: TRBJ2-7
abundance: .
v_gene: TRBV18
d_gene: TRBD1
CDR3aa: CASSPAGQGQQYF
CDR3nt: TGTGCCAGCTCACCGGCGGGACAGGGTCAGCAGTACTTC

j_gene: TRBJ2-5
abundance: .
v_gene: TRBV9
d_gene: .
CDR3aa: CASSVFGRETQYF
CDR3nt: TGTGCCAGCAGCGTATTCGGGCGGGAGACCCAGTACTTC

j_gene: TRBJ1-4
abundance: .
v_gene: TRBV7-9
d_gene: .
CDR3aa: CASSSRDGNEKLFF
CDR3nt: TGTGCCAGCAGCTCCCGGGACGGGAATGAAAAACTGTTTTTT

j_gene: TRBJ2-6
abundance: once
v_gene: TRBV7-3
d_gene: .
CDR3aa: CASSPSSLPDSGANVLTF
CDR3nt: TGTGCCAGCAGCCCATCTAGCCTCCCCGACTCTGGGGCCAACGTCCTGACTTTC

j_gene: TRBJ2-1
abundance: .
v_gene: TRBV3-1/TRBV3-2
d_gene: .
CDR3aa: CASSIDSYNEQFF
CDR3nt: TGTGCCAGCAGCATTGACAGTTACAATGAGCAGTTCTTC

j_gene: TRBJ1-1
abundance: .
v_gene: TRBV19
d_gene: .
CDR3aa: CASSIGLEAFF
CDR3nt: TGTGCCAGTAGTATCGGTTTAGAAGCTTTCTTT

j_gene: TRBJ1-4
abundance: .
v_gene: TRBV28
d_gene: .
CDR3aa: CASRGSDEKLFF
CDR3nt: TGTGCCAGCAGGGGGTCAGATGAAAAACTGTTTTTT

j_gene: TRBJ2-4
abundance: .
v_gene: TRBV6-2/TRBV6-3
d_gene: .
CDR3aa: CASSSRPTQGYF
CDR3nt: TGTGCCAGCAGTTCCCGACCGACCCAGGGTTACTTC

j_gene: TRBJ2-3
abundance: .
v_gene: TRBV30
d_gene: .
CDR3aa: CAWRRSRGRENTQYF
CDR3nt: TGTGCCTGGAGAAGAAGTAGGGGAAGGGAGAATACGCAGTATTTT

j_gene: TRBJ1-1
abundance: .
v_gene: TRBV6-5
d_gene: .
CDR3aa: CASRSAETEAFF
CDR3nt: TGTGCCAGCAGGTCGGCGGAAACTGAAGCGTTCTTT

j_gene: TRBJ2-2
abundance: .
v_gene: TRBV5-4
d_gene: TRBD1
CDR3aa: CASNKGMGTANTGELFF
CDR3nt: TGTGCCAGTAACAAGGGGATGGGGACAGCGAACACCGGGGAGCTGTTTTTT

j_gene: TRBJ2-2
abundance: .
v_gene: TRBV6-5
d_gene: .
CDR3aa: CASSYEGELFF
CDR3nt: TGTGCCAGCAGTTACGAGGGGGAGCTGTTTTTT

j_gene: TRBJ1-5
abundance: .
v_gene: TRBV3-1/TRBV3-2
d_gene: .
CDR3aa: CASSQDSANQPQHF
CDR3nt: TGTGCCAGCAGCCAAGATTCGGCCAATCAGCCCCAGCATTTT

j_gene: TRBJ1-5
abundance: .
v_gene: TRBV12-3/TRBV12-4
d_gene: TRBD1
CDR3aa: CASRRGQNQPQHF
CDR3nt: TGTGCCAGCAGGCGGGGACAGAATCAGCCCCAGCATTTT

j_gene: TRBJ1-5
abundance: .
v_gene: TRBV10-3
d_gene: TRBD1
CDR3aa: CAISDPGQAGQPQHF
CDR3nt: TGTGCCATCAGCGACCCGGGACAGGCGGGTCAGCCCCAGCATTTT

j_gene: TRBJ1-3
abundance: .
v_gene: TRBV6-5
d_gene: .
CDR3aa: CASSSRSEKRNTIYF
CDR3nt: TGTGCCAGCAGTTCCCGATCCGAGAAGAGAAACACCATATATTTT

j_gene: TRBJ1-1
abundance: .
v_gene: TRBV7-9
d_gene: .
CDR3aa: CASSPGGGAFF
CDR3nt: TGTGCCAGCAGCCCGGGGGGCGGTGCTTTCTTT

j_gene: TRBJ1-5
abundance: .
v_gene: TRBV2
d_gene: .
CDR3aa: CASSEDGQGNQPQHF
CDR3nt: TGTGCCAGCAGTGAAGATGGGCAGGGTAATCAGCCCCAGCATTTT

j_gene: TRBJ2-2
abundance: .
v_gene: TRBV27
d_gene: TRBD2
CDR3aa: CASSFLRGDMNTGELFF
CDR3nt: TGTGCCAGCAGTTTTTTGCGGGGGGATATGAACACCGGGGAGCTGTTTTTT

j_gene: TRBJ1-1
abundance: few
v_gene: TRBV2
d_gene: .
CDR3aa: CASSVEGRVAFF
CDR3nt: TGTGCCAGCAGTGTCGAGGGGCGTGTAGCTTTCTTT

j_gene: TRBJ1-5
abundance: .
v_gene: TRBV6-6
d_gene: .
CDR3aa: CASSYSDRSNQPQHF
CDR3nt: TGTGCCAGCAGTTACTCCGACAGGTCCAATCAGCCCCAGCATTTT

j_gene: TRBJ2-2
abundance: .
v_gene: TRBV19
d_gene: TRBD1
CDR3aa: CASSSLNLRTGANTGELFF
CDR3nt: TGTGCCAGTAGTTCCCTCAACCTACGGACAGGGGCAAACACCGGGGAGCTGTTTTTT

j_gene: TRBJ1-1
abundance: .
v_gene: TRBV9
d_gene: .
CDR3aa: CASTKGGGMNTEAFF
CDR3nt: TGTGCCAGCACCAAAGGAGGGGGGATGAACACTGAAGCTTTCTTT

j_gene: TRBJ2-7
abundance: .
v_gene: TRBV11-2
d_gene: .
CDR3aa: CASSFGTWIKQYF
CDR3nt: TGTGCCAGCAGCTTCGGAACCTGGATCAAGCAGTACTTC

j_gene: TRBJ2-3
abundance: .
v_gene: TRBV5-4
d_gene: .
CDR3aa: CASSVDWSSTDTQYF
CDR3nt: TGTGCCAGCAGCGTGGACTGGTCTAGCACAGATACGCAGTATTTT

j_gene: TRBJ2-7
abundance: .
v_gene: TRBV11-3
d_gene: .
CDR3aa: CASSLDPTSVEQYF
CDR3nt: TGTGCCAGCAGCTTAGATCCGACATCTGTCGAGCAGTACTTC

j_gene: TRBJ1-5
abundance: .
v_gene: TRBV19
d_gene: .
CDR3aa: CASSTVDQPQHF
CDR3nt: TGTGCCAGTAGTACTGTAGATCAGCCCCAGCATTTT

j_gene: TRBJ2-3
abundance: once
v_gene: TRBV19
d_gene: TRBD2
CDR3aa: CASSADAGTSGRREKVSDTQYF
CDR3nt: TGTGCCAGTAGTGCTGACGCTGGGACTAGCGGGAGGCGGGAAAAAGTCTCAGATACGCAGTATTTT

j_gene: TRBJ2-5
abundance: .
v_gene: TRBV10-3
d_gene: .
CDR3aa: CAINDGNGGTQYF
CDR3nt: TGTGCCATCAACGATGGAAATGGCGGGACCCAGTACTTC

j_gene: TRBJ2-2
abundance: .
v_gene: TRBV19
d_gene: .
CDR3aa: CASSEASALFPGELFF
CDR3nt: TGTGCCAGTAGTGAGGCTAGCGCTTTATTCCCCGGGGAGCTGTTTTTT

j_gene: TRBJ2-7
abundance: once
v_gene: TRBV27
d_gene: .
CDR3aa: CASSRTGRSQYF
CDR3nt: TGTGCCAGCAGCCGGACTGGCCGGAGCCAATACTTC

j_gene: TRBJ1-1
abundance: few
v_gene: TRBV11-2
d_gene: .
CDR3aa: CASSLDRTEAFF
CDR3nt: TGTGCCAGCAGCTTAGACCGGACTGAAGCTTTCTTT

j_gene: TRBJ2-1
abundance: once
v_gene: TRBV7-2
d_gene: .
CDR3aa: CASSLDGNNEQFF
CDR3nt: TGTGCCAGCAGCTTAGACGGGAACAATGAGCAGTTCTTC

j_gene: TRBJ1-1
abundance: .
v_gene: TRBV28
d_gene: .
CDR3aa: CASEEITMNTEAFF
CDR3nt: TGTGCCAGCGAGGAGATTACAATGAACACTGAAGCTTTCTTT

j_gene: TRBJ2-2
abundance: .
v_gene: TRBV2
d_gene: .
CDR3aa: CASTKERGGELFF
CDR3nt: TGTGCCAGCACAAAGGAGCGCGGCGGGGAGCTGTTTTTT

j_gene: TRBJ1-3
abundance: .
v_gene: TRBV14
d_gene: TRBD1
CDR3aa: CASSHRTGWANTIYF
CDR3nt: TGTGCCAGCAGCCACAGGACAGGGTGGGCAAACACCATATATTTT

j_gene: TRBJ1-2
abundance: .
v_gene: TRBV5-1
d_gene: .
CDR3aa: CASSLGVAVDYGYTF
CDR3nt: TGCGCCAGCAGCTTGGGAGTAGCCGTGGACTATGGCTACACCTTC

j_gene: TRBJ2-3
abundance: .
v_gene: TRBV7-2
d_gene: TRBD2
CDR3aa: CASSSGLAGYTDTQYF
CDR3nt: TGTGCCAGCAGCTCGGGACTAGCGGGGTACACAGATACGCAGTATTTT

j_gene: TRBJ1-2
abundance: few
v_gene: TRBV10-3
d_gene: TRBD1
CDR3aa: CAISGGDRTIYGYTF
CDR3nt: TGTGCCATCAGTGGGGGGGACAGAACGATCTATGGCTACACCTTC